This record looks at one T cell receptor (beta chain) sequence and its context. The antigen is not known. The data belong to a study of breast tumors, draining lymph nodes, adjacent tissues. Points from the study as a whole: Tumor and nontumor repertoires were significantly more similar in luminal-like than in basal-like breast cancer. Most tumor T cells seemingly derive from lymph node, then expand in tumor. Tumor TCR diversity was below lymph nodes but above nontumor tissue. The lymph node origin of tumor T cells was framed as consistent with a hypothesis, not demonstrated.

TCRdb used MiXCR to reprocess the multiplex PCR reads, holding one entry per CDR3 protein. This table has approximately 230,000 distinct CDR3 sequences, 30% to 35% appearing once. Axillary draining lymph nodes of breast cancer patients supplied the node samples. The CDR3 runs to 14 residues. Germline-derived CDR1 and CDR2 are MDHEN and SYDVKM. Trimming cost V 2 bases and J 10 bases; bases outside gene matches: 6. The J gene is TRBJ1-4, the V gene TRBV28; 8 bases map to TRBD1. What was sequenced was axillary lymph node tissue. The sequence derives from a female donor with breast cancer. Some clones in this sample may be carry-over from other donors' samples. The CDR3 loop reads CASSLKAGGGKLFF. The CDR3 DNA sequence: TGTGCCAGCAGTTTAAAGGCAGGGGGCGGAAAACTGTTTTTT.